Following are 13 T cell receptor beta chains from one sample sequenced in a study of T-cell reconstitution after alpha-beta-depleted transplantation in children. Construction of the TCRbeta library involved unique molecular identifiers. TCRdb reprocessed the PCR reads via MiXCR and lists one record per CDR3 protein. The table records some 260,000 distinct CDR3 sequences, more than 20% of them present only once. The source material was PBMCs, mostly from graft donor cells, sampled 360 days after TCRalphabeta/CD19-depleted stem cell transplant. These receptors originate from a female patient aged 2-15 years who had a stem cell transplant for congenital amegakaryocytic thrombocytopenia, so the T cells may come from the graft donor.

The CDR3 loop reads CASGLEVFEETQYF. CDR3 in DNA: TGTGCCAGCGGGCTCGAGGTTTTCGAAGAGACCCAGTACTTC. The V call is TRBV6-1, the J call TRBJ2-5; D is unclear. This CDR3 has 14 amino acids. Per germline, CDR1 MNHNS and CDR2 SASEGT. Deletions cut 8 bases from V and 3 bases from J, with 16 bases between.

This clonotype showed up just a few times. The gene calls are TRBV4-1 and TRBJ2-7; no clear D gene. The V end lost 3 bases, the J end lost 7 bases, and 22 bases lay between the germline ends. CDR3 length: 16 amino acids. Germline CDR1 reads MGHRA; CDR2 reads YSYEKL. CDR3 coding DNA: TGCGCCAGCAGCCATGTACCGGGCCAGGCGGTCCTGGAGCAGTACTTC. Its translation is CASSHVPGQAVLEQYF.

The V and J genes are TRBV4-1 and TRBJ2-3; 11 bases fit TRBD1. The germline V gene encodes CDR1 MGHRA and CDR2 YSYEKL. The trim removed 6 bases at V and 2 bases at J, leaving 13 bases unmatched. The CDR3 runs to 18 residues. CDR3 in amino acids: CASRSFTGTGGSTDTQYF. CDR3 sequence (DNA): TGCGCCAGCAGATCCTTCACCGGGACAGGGGGATCCACAGATACGCAGTATTTT.

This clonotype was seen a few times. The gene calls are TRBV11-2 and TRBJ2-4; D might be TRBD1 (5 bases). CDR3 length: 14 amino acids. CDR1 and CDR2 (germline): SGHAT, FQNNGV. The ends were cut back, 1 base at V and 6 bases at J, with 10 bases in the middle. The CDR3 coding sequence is TGTGCCAGCAGCTTAGGTGGGGCCCCAAACATTCAGTACTTC. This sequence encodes CASSLGGAPNIQYF.

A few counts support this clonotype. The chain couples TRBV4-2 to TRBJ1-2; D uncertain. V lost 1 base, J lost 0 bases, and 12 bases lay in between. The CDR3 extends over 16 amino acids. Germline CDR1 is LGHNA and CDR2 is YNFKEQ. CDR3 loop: CASSQVRQSANYGYTF. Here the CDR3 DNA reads TGTGCCAGCAGCCAAGTGAGGCAGAGCGCTAACTATGGCTACACCTTC.

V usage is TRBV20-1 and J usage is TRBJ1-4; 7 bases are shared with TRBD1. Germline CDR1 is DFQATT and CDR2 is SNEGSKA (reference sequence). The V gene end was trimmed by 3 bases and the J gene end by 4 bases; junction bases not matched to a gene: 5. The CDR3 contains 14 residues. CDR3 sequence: CSARGQRFNEKLFF. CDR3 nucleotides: TGCAGTGCTAGGGGACAGCGGTTTAATGAAAAACTGTTTTTT.

The CDR3 DNA follows: TGTGCCACCTCTTCGACAGAGAACACTGAAGCTTTCTTT. Encoded protein: CATSSTENTEAFF. This chain connects TRBV19 to TRBJ1-1; D is possibly TRBD1 (5 bases). This CDR3 comprises 13 residues. Germline CDR1 is LNHDA and CDR2 is SQIVND (reference sequence). The ends were cut back, 10 bases at V and 1 base at J, with 13 bases in the middle.

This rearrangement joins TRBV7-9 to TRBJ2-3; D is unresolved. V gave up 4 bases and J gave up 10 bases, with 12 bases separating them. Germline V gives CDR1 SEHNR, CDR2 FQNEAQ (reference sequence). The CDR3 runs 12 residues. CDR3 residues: CASSYGDSSQYF. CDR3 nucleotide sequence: TGTGCCAGCAGCTACGGTGATTCTTCGCAGTATTTT.

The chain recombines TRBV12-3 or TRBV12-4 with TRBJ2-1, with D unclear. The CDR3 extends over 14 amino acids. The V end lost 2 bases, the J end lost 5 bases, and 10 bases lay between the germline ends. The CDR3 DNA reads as TGTGCCAGCAGTTTATCGAGTCCCCACAATGAGCAGTTCTTC. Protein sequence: CASSLSSPHNEQFF.

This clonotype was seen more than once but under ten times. The CDR3 DNA is TGTGCCAGTAGTCCGTACACTCCAAGGGGCCTCACAGATACGCAGTATTTT. Amino acid sequence: CASSPYTPRGLTDTQYF. V gene TRBV19 combines with J gene TRBJ2-3; a weak D match, TRBD1 (5 bases). This CDR3 is 17 amino acids long. CDR1 is LNHDA, CDR2 SQIVND, per germline (reference sequence). Trimming cost V 5 bases and J 2 bases, with 20 bases left between them.

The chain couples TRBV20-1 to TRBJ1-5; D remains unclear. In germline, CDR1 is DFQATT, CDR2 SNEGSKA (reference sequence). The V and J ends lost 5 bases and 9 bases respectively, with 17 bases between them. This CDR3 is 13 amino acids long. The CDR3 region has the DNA TGCAGTGCTCAACGGACGGGCCTTGGGCCCCAGCATTTT. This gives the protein CSAQRTGLGPQHF.

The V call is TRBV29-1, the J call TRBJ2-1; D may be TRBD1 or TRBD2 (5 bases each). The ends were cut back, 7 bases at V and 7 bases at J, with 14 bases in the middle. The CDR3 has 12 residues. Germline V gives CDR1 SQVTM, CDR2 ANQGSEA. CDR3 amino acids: CSAISGGNEQFF. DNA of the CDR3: TGCAGCGCGATTAGTGGGGGAAATGAGCAGTTCTTC.

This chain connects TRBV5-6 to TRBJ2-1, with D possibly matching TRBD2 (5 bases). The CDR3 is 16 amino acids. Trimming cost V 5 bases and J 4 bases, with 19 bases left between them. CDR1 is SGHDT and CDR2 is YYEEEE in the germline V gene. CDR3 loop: CASSELRVFIYNEQFF. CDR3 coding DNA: TGTGCCAGCAGTGAGTTGCGGGTCTTTATTTACAATGAGCAGTTCTTC.